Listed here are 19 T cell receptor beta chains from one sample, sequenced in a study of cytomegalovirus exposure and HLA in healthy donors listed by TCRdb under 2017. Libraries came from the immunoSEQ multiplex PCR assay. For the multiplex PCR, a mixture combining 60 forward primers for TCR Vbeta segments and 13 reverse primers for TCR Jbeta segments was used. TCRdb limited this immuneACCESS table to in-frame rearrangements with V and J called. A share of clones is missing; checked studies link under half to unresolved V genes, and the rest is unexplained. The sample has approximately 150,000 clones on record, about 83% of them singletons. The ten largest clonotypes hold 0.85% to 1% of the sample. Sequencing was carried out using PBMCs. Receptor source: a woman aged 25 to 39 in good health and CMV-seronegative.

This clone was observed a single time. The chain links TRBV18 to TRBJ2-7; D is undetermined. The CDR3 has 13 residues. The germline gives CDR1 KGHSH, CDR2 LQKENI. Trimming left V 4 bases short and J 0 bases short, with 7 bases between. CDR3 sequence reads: CASSLGVSYEQYF. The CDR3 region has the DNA TGTGCCAGCTCACTGGGCGTCTCCTACGAGCAGTACTTC.

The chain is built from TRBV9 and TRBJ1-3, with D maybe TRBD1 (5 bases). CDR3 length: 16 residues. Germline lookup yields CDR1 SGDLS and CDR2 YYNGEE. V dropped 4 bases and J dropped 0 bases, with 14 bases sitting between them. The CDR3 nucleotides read TGTGCCAGCAGCCTCCAGGGTTTCGACTCTGGAAACACCATATATTTT. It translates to CASSLQGFDSGNTIYF.

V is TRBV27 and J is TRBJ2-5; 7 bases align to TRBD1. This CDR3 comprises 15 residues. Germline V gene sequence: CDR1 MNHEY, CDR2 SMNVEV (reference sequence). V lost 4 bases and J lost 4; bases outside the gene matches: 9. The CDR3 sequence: CASSWDSKGGETQYF. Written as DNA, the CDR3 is TGTGCCAGCAGTTGGGACAGCAAGGGTGGAGAGACCCAGTACTTC.

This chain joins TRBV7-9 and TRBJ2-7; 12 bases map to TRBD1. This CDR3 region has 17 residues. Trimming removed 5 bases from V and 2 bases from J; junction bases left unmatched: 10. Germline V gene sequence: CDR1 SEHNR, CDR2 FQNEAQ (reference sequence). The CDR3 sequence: CASSVPGQGAVAYEQYF. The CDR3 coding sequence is TGTGCCAGCAGCGTACCGGGACAGGGGGCGGTGGCCTACGAGCAGTACTTC.

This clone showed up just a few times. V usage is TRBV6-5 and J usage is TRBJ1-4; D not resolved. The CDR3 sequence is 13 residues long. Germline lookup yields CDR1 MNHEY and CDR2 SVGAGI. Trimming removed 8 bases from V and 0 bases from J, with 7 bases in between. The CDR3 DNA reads TGTGCCAGCCGGGTTACAACTAATGAAAAACTGTTTTTT. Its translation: CASRVTTNEKLFF.

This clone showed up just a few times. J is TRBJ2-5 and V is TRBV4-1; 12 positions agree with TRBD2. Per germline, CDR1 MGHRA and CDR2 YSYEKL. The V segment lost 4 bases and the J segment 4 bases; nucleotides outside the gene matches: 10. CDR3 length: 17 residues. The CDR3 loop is CASSPELAGGGRETQYF. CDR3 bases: TGCGCCAGCAGCCCCGAGCTAGCGGGAGGGGGAAGAGAGACCCAGTACTTC.

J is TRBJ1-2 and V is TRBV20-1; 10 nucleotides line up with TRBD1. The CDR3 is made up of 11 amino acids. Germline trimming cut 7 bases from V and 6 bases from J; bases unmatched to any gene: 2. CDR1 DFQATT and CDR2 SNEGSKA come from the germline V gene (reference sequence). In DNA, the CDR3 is TGCAGTGTGGGACAGGGGAATGGCTACACCTTC. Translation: CSVGQGNGYTF.

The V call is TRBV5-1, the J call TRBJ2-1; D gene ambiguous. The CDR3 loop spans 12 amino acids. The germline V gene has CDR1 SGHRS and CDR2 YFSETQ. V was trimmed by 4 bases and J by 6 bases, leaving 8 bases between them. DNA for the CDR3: TGCGCCAGCAGCGTGAGCCTCAATGAGCAGTTCTTC. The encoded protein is CASSVSLNEQFF.

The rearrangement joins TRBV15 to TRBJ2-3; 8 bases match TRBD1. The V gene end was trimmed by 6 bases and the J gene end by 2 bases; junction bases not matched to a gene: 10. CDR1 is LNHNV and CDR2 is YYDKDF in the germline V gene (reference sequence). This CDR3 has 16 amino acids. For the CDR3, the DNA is TGTGCCACCAGTCTTCCAGGGGGCGTGGACACAGATACGCAGTATTTT. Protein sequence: CATSLPGGVDTDTQYF.

In DNA form, the CDR3 reads TGTGCCAGCAGTTTAAGGGGACTAGTGAATCTCTACGAGCAGTACTTC. Amino acids: CASSLRGLVNLYEQYF. This chain uses TRBV28 with TRBJ2-7; 8 bases align to TRBD2. Germline CDR1 reads MDHEN; CDR2 reads SYDVKM. Unmatched junction bases numbered 9, after V lost 2 bases and J lost 3 bases. CDR3 size: 16 residues.

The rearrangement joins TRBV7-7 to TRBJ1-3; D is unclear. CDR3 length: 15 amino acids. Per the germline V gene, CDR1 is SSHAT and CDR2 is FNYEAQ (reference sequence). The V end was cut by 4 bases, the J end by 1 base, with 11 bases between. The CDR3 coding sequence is TGTGCCAGCAGCTCGAGTATCGATTCTGGAAACACCATATATTTT. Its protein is CASSSSIDSGNTIYF.

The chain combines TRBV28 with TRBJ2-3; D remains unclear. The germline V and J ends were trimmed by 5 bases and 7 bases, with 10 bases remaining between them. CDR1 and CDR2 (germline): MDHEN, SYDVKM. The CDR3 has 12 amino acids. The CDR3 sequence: CASSPEENTQYF. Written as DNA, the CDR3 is TGTGCCAGCAGTCCCGAGGAAAATACGCAGTATTTT.

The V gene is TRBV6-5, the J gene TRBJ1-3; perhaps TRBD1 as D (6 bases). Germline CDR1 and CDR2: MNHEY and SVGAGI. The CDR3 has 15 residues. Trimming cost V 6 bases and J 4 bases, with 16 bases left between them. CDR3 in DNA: TGTGCCAGCAGACCCCAGGGGTCCGGGGGAAACACCATATATTTT. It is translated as CASRPQGSGGNTIYF.

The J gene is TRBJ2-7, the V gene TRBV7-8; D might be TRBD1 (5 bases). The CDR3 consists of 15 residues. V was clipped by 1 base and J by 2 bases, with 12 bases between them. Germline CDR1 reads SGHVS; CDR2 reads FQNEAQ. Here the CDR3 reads CASSLGPDSTYEQYF. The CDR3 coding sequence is TGTGCCAGCAGCTTAGGGCCCGACAGTACCTACGAGCAGTACTTC.

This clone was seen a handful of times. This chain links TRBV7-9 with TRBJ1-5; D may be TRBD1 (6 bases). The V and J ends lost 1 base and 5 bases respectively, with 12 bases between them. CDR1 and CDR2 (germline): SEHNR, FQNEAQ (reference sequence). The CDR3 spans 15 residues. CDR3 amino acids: CASSLGQGSDQPQHF. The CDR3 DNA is TGTGCCAGCAGCTTAGGGCAGGGGAGTGATCAGCCCCAGCATTTT.

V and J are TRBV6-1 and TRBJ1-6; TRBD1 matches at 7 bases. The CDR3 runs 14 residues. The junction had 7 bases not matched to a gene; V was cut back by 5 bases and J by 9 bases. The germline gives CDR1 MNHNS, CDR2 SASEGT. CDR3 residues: CASSLTGAGSPLHF. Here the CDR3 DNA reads TGTGCCAGCAGTTTAACAGGGGCGGGTTCACCCCTCCACTTT.

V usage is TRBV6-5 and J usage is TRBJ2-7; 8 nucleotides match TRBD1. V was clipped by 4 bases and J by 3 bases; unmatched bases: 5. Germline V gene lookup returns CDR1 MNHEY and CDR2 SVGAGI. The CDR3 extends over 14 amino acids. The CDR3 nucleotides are TGTGCCAGCAGTTCAGGGACAGGATACTACGAGCAGTACTTC. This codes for CASSSGTGYYEQYF.

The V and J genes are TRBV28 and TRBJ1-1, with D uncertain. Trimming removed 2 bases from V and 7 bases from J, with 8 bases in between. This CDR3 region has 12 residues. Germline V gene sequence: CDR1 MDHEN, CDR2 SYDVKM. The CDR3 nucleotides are TGTGCCAGCAGTTTAGTGCGGGATGAAGCTTTCTTT. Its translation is CASSLVRDEAFF.

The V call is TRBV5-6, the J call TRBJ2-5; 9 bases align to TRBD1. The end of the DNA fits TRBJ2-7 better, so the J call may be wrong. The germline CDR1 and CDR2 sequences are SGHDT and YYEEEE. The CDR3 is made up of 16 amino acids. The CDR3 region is CASSLEGQGNIYEQYF. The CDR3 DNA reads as TGTGCCAGCAGCTTGGAGGGACAGGGAAATATCTACGAGCAGTACTTC.